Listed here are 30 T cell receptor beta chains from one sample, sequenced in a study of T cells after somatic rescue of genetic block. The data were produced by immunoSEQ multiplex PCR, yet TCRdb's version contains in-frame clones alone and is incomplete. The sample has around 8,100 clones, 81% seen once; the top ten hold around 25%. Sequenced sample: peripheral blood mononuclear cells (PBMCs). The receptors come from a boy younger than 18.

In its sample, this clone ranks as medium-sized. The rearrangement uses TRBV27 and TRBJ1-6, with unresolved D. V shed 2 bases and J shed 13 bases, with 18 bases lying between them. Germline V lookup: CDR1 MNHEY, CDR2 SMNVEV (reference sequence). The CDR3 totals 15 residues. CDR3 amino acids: CASSLQPLIRAPLHF. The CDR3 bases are TGTGCCAGCAGTTTACAACCACTAATTCGGGCTCCCCTCCACTTT.

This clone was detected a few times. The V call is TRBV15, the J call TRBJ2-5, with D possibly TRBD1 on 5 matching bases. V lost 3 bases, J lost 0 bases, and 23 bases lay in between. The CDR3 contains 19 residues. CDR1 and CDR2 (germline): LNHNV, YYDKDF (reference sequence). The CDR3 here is CATSRGPMRFGLNQETQYF. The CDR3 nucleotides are TGTGCCACCAGCAGGGGGCCGATGCGTTTTGGCCTTAACCAAGAGACCCAGTACTTC.

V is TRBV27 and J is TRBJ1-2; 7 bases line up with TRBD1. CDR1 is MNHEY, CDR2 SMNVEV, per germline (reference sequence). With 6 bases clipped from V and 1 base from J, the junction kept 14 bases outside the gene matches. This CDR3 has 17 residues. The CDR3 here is CASSLHSGQIDNYGYTF. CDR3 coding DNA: TGTGCCAGCAGCCTACACTCGGGACAGATAGATAACTATGGCTACACCTTC.

CDR3 DNA sequence: TGTGCCAGCAGTTGGGCGGGACAATCCTACGAGCAGTACTTC. This gives the protein CASSWAGQSYEQYF. The chain combines TRBV27 with TRBJ2-7, with D perhaps matching TRBD1 or TRBD2 (6 bases each). The V gene lost 4 bases and the J gene lost 1 base, with 11 bases spanning the gap. The CDR3 is 14 residues long. Germline CDR1 is MNHEY and CDR2 is SMNVEV (reference sequence).

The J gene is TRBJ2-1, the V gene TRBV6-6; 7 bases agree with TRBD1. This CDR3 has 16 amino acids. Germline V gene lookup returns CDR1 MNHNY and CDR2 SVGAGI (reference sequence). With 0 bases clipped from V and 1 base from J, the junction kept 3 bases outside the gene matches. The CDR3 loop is CASSYSAGGSYNEQFF. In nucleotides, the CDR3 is TGTGCCAGCAGTTACTCAGCAGGGGGATCCTACAATGAGCAGTTCTTC.

CDR3 in amino acids: CASSLGGALGYTF. The CDR3 bases are TGTGCCAGCAGCTTAGGGGGGGCGCTAGGCTACACCTTC. The chain recombines TRBV11-2 with TRBJ1-2; TRBD1 is a possible D gene (6 bases). The CDR3 runs 13 residues. V was trimmed by 1 base and J by 8 bases, leaving 11 bases between them. CDR1 is SGHAT, CDR2 FQNNGV, per germline.

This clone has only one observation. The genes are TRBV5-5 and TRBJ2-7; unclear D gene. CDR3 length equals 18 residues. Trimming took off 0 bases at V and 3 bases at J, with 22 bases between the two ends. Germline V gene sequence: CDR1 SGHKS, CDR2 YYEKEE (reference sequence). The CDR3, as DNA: TGTGCCAGCAGCTTGGCTCGAGGTCTCAGAATCGCCCTCTACGAGCAGTACTTC. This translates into CASSLARGLRIALYEQYF.

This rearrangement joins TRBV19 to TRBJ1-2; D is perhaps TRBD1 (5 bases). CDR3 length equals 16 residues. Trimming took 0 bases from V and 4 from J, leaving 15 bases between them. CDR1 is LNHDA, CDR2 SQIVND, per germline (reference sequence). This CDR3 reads CASSIDGRADVYGYTF. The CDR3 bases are TGTGCCAGTAGTATAGACGGCAGGGCTGATGTCTATGGCTACACCTTC.

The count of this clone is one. The CDR3 sequence is CASSLSVGAPTDTQYF. The CDR3 coding sequence is TGTGCCAGCAGTTTATCCGTGGGAGCACCCACAGATACGCAGTATTTT. This chain links TRBV28 with TRBJ2-3; TRBD2 is a possible D gene (5 bases). Germline CDR1 MDHEN, CDR2 SYDVKM. Trimming took off 1 base at V and 2 bases at J, with 13 bases between the two ends. There are 16 residues in the CDR3.

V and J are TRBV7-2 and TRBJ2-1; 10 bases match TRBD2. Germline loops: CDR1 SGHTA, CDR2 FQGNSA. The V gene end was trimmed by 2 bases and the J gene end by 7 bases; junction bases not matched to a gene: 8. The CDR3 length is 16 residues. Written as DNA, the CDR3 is TGTGCCAGCAGCTTATGGGGGTCGGGACTAGCGAATGAGCAGTTCTTC. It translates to CASSLWGSGLANEQFF.

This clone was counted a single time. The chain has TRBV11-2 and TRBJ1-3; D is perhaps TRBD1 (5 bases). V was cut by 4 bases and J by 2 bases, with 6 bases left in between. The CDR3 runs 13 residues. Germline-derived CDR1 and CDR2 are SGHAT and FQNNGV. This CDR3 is CASSSGPGNTIYF. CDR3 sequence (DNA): TGTGCCAGCAGCTCAGGGCCTGGAAACACCATATATTTT.

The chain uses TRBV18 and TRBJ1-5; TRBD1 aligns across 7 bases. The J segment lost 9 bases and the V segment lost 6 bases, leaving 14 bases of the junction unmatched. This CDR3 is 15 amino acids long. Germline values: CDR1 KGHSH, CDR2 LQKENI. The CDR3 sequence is CASSTDRAGFAPQHF. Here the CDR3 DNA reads TGTGCCAGCTCTACCGACAGGGCAGGGTTCGCGCCCCAGCATTTT.

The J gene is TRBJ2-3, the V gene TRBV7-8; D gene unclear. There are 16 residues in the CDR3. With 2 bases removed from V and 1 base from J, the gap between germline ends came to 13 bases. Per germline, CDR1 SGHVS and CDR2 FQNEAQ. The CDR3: CASSLLLLGGTDTQYF. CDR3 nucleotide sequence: TGTGCCAGCAGCTTATTACTCCTTGGCGGCACAGATACGCAGTATTTT. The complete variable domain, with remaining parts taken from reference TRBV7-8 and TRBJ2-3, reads GAGVSQSPRYKVAKRGQDVALRCDPISGHVSLFWYQQALGQGPEFLTYFQNEAQLDKSGLPSDRFFAERPEGSVSTLKIQRTQQEDSAVYLCASSLLLLGGTDTQYFGPGTRLTVL.

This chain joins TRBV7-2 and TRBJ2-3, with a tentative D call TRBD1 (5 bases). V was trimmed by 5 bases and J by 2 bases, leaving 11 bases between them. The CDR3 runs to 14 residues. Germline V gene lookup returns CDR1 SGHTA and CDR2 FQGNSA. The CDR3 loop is CASSMRRATDTQYF. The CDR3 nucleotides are TGTGCCAGCAGCATGCGCAGGGCCACAGATACGCAGTATTTT.

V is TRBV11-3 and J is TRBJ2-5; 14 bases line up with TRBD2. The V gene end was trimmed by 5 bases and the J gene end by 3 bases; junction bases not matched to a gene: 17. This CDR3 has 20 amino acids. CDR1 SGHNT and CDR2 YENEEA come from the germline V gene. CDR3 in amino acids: CASSLISPPGLAGDKETQYF. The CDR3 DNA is TGTGCCAGCAGCCTAATATCCCCCCCGGGACTAGCGGGGGATAAAGAGACCCAGTACTTC.

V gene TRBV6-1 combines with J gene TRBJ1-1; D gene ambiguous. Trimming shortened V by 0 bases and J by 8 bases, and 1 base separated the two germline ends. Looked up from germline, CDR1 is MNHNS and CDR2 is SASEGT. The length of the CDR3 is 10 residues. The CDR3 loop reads CASSEAEAFF. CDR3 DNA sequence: TGTGCCAGCAGTGAAGCCGAAGCTTTCTTT.

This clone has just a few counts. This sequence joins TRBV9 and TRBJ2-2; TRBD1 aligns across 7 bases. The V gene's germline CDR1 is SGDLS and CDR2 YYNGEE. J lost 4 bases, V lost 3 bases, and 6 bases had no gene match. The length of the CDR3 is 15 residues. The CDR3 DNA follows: TGTGCCAGCAGCGAGAGGACAGGCGTCACCGGGGAGCTGTTTTTT. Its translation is CASSERTGVTGELFF.

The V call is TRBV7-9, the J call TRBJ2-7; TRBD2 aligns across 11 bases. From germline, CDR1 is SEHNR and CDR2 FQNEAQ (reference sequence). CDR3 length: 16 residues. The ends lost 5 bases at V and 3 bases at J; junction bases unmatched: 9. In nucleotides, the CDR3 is TGTGCCAGCAGCAGTCCTACTAGCGGGGGACTCTACGAGCAGTACTTC. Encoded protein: CASSSPTSGGLYEQYF.

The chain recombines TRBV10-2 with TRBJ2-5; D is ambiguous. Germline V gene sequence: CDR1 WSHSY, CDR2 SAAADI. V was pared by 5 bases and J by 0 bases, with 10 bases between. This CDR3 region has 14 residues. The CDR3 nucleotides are TGCGCCAGCAGTAGCTCCTGGTACCAAGAGACCCAGTACTTC. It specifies CASSSSWYQETQYF.

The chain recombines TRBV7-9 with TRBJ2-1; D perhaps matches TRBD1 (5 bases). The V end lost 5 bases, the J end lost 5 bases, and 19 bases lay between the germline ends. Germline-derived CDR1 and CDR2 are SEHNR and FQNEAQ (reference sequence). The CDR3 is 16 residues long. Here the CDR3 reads CASSDNRRGWDNEQFF. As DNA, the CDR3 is TGTGCCAGCAGCGATAATCGTAGGGGATGGGACAATGAGCAGTTCTTC.

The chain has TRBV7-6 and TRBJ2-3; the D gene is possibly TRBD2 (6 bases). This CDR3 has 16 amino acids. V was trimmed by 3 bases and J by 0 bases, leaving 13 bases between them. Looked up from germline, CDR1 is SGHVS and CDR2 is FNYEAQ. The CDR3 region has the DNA TGTGCCAGCAGCTTTGGGGCCGGGACTAGCACAGATACGCAGTATTTT. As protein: CASSFGAGTSTDTQYF.

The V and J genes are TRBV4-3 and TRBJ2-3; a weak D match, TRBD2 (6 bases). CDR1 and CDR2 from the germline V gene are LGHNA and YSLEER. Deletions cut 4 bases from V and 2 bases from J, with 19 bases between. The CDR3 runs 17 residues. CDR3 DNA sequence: TGCGCCAGCAGCCCCAGCACTTGGCGGGGAGCCACAGATACGCAGTATTTT. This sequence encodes CASSPSTWRGATDTQYF.

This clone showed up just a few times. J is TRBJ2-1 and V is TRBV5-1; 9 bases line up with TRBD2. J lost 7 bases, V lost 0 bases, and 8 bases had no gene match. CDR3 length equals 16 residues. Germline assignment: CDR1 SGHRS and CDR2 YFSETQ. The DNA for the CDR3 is TGCGCCAGCAGCTTGGGCGCACTAGCGGGTAGGAATGAGCAGTTCTTC. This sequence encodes CASSLGALAGRNEQFF.

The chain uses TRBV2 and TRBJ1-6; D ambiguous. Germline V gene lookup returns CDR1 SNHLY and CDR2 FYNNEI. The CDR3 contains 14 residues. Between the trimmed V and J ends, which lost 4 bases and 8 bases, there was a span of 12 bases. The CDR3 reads CASSVERNDSPLHF. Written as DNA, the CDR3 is TGTGCCAGCAGTGTGGAAAGAAATGATTCACCCCTCCACTTT.

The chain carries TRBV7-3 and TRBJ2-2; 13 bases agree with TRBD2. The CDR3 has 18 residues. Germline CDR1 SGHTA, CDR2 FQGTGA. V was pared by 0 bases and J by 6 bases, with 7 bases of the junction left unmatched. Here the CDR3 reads CASSLTAGLAGAAGELFF. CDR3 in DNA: TGTGCCAGCAGCTTAACAGCCGGACTAGCGGGGGCCGCCGGGGAGCTGTTTTTT.

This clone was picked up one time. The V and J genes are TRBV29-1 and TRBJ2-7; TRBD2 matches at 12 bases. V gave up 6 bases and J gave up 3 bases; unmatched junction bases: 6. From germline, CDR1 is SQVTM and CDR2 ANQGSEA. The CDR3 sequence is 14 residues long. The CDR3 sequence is CSVRTSGAYYEQYF. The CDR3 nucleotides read TGCAGCGTCCGGACTAGCGGGGCCTACTACGAGCAGTACTTC.

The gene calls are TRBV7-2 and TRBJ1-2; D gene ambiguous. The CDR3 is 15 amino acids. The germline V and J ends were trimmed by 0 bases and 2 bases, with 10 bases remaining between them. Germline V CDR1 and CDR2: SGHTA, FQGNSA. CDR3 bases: TGTGCCAGCAGCTTAGCCCCTGACACCAACTATGGCTACACCTTC. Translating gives CASSLAPDTNYGYTF.

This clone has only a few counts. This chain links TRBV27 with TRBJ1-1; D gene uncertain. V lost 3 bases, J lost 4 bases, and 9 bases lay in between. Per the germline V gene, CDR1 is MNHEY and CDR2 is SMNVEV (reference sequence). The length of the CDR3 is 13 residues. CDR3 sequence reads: CASSFPGSTEAFF. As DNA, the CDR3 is TGTGCCAGCAGTTTCCCCGGGAGCACTGAAGCTTTCTTT.

CDR3 DNA: TGCGCCAGCAGCTTGTCTGGGGCCAACGTCCTGACTTTC. This sequence encodes CASSLSGANVLTF. The rearrangement links TRBV5-1 to TRBJ2-6; D remains unclear. The CDR3 spans 13 residues. Germline CDR1 and CDR2: SGHRS and YFSETQ. V lost 1 base and J lost 1, with 0 bases in between.

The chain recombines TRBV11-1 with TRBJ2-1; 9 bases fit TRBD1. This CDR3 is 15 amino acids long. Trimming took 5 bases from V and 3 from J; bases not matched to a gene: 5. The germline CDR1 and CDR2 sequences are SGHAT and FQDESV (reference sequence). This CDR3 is CASSPGTGIYNEQFF. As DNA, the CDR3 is TGTGCCAGCAGCCCCGGGACAGGGATCTACAATGAGCAGTTCTTC.